The sequence of this T cell receptor (beta chain) was determined in a study of T cells in localized non-small cell lung cancer. On this clone itself: What it recognizes is unknown.

The ends were cut back, 6 bases at V and 1 base at J, with 6 bases in the middle. The CDR3 is 11 amino acids. Germline V gene sequence: CDR1 DFQATT, CDR2 SNEGSKA (reference sequence). Sequencing was performed with immunoSEQ multiplex PCR; in TCRdb, only in-frame clones are kept and a portion is missing. The table lists about 31,000 clones, around 94% of them singletons. Findings of the study overall: There was an association of higher blood T cell density with longer overall survival. Only one tumor region went through sequencing, so heterogeneity may still be there. Turning up in adjacent lung were a median 57 of the top 100 tumor clones.

Sample: peripheral blood, taken before any cancer treatment. The chain is built from TRBV20-1 and TRBJ1-1; D is uncertain. This sequence was found in a woman aged 40-69 years with stage I lung adenocarcinoma. The CDR3 spells CSARENTEAFF. CDR3 DNA: TGCAGTGCGCGCGAGAACACTGAAGCTTTCTTT.